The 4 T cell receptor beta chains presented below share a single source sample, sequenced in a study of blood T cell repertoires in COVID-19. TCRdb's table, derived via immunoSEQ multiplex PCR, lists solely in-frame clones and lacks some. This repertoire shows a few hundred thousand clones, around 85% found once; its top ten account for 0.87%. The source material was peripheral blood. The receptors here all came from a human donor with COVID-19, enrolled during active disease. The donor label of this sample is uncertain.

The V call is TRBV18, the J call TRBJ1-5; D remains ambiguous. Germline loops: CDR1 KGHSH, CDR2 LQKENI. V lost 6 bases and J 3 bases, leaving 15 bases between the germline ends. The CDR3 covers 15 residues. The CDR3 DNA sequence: TGTGCCAGCTCCCCGGGTCGGCAGAACAATCAGCCCCAGCATTTT. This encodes CASSPGRQNNQPQHF.

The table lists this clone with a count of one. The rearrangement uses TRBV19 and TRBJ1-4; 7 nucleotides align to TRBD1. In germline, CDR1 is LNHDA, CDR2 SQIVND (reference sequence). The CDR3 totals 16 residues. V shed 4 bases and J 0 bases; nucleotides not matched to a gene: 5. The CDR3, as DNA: TGTGCCAGTAGTAACGGACAGGCCGCAACTAATGAAAAACTGTTTTTT. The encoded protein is CASSNGQAATNEKLFF.

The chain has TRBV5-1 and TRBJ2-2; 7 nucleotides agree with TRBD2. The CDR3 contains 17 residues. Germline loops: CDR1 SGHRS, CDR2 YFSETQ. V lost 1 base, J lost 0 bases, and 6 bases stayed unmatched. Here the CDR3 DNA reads TGCGCCAGCAGCTTGCGGCTAGCGGAAGCGAACACCGGGGAGCTGTTTTTT. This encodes CASSLRLAEANTGELFF.

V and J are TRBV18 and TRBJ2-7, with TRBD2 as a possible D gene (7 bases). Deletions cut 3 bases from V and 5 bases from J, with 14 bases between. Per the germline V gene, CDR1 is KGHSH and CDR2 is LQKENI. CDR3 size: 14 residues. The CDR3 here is CASSPVGGRDEQYF. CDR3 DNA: TGTGCCAGCTCACCTGTCGGGGGGCGGGACGAGCAGTACTTC.